This T cell receptor beta chain came from a study of T cell changes during pregnancy in multiple sclerosis. With 3 bases clipped from V and 5 bases from J, the junction kept 12 bases outside the gene matches. This CDR3 spans 17 amino acids. The V gene's germline CDR1 is MGHDK and CDR2 SYGVNS. Assay used: immunoSEQ multiplex PCR; TCRdb lists only in-frame clones, some missing. The sample consists of approximately 40,000 clones, roughly nine tenths of them appearing once. This clone was recorded once. This chain connects TRBV25-1 to TRBJ2-1, with TRBD2 matching 8 bases. The clonotype comes from a female donor with multiple sclerosis, enrolled in a pregnancy study. The source was CD4+ T cells from peripheral blood mononuclear cells, collected in the first trimester of pregnancy. The DNA of the CDR3 is TGTGCCAGCAGTGACCCTCGGTCGCCAGCGGGGGACAATGAGCAGTTCTTC. The encoded protein is CASSDPRSPAGDNEQFF.